This TCR beta chain originates from a study of blood T cell repertoires in COVID-19. Across the whole study: The study drew acute and convalescent COVID-19 samples from the United States, Italy and Spain.

Some clones are missing from TCRdb's copy, which holds only in-frame ones; the method was immunoSEQ multiplex PCR. The sample shows roughly 520,000 clones, approximately 87% of them seen only once. This CDR3 has 17 amino acids. The ends lost 2 bases at V and 5 bases at J; junction bases unmatched: 12. Germline values: CDR1 LGHNA, CDR2 YSLEER. The receptor was derived from a woman between 40 and 55 years old who had recovered from COVID-19. The sample comprised PBMCs or T cells enriched from blood (not recorded which). The gene calls are TRBV4-3 and TRBJ2-1; 7 bases fit TRBD2. The CDR3 spells CASSQWGEGNIDNEQFF. The CDR3 DNA reads as TGCGCCAGCAGCCAATGGGGGGAGGGGAACATTGACAATGAGCAGTTCTTC.